What follows are 5 T cell receptor beta chains derived from one specimen sequenced in a study of cytomegalovirus exposure and HLA in healthy donors. In the PCR, 60 Vbeta and 13 Jbeta primers were used. Sequencing was performed with immunoSEQ multiplex PCR; in TCRdb, only in-frame clones are kept and a portion is missing. The sample lists about 150,000 clones, approximately 76% occurring once. Sequenced material: PBMCs. The receptors come from a man aged 40-49 years in good health and CMV-seronegative.

This clone has only one observation. V usage is TRBV27 and J usage is TRBJ2-7; D is uncertain. Germline V gene sequence: CDR1 MNHEY, CDR2 SMNVEV (reference sequence). This CDR3 has 13 amino acids. Trimming shortened V by 8 bases and J by 3 bases, and 14 bases separated the two germline ends. CDR3 DNA: TGTGCCAGCGGGCCAGGCAGCCACTACGAGCAGTACTTC. Its protein product is CASGPGSHYEQYF.

This clone was counted a single time. The genes are TRBV18 and TRBJ1-1; 9 nucleotides match TRBD1. Germline V gives CDR1 KGHSH, CDR2 LQKENI. V was clipped by 6 bases and J by 3 bases; unmatched bases: 8. The CDR3 spans 15 residues. The CDR3 region is CASSPPDRGDTEAFF. The DNA of the CDR3 is TGTGCCAGCTCGCCGCCGGACAGGGGAGACACTGAAGCTTTCTTT.

This clone was recorded once. CDR3 nucleotides: TGTGCCAGCAGCTTAGTGCTTGACAGGACTCCTTCTGAGAACACTGAAGCTTTCTTT. It is translated as CASSLVLDRTPSENTEAFF. This chain uses TRBV7-6 with TRBJ1-1; D might be TRBD1 (6 bases). The CDR3 is made up of 19 amino acids. V dropped 1 base and J dropped 1 base, with 22 bases sitting between them. Germline V gene lookup returns CDR1 SGHVS and CDR2 FNYEAQ.

V and J are TRBV28 and TRBJ1-1; a weak D match, TRBD1 (5 bases). Germline-derived CDR1 and CDR2 are MDHEN and SYDVKM. This CDR3 spans 13 amino acids. The V and J ends lost 3 bases and 3 bases respectively, with 8 bases between them. The DNA of the CDR3 is TGTGCCAGCAGTTTCGCCAGGGACACTGAAGCTTTCTTT. It is translated as CASSFARDTEAFF. Full variable domain (missing parts from reference TRBV28 and TRBJ1-1): DVKVTQSSRYLVKRTGEKVFLECVQDMDHENMFWYRQDPGLGLRLIYFSYDVKMKEKGDIPEGYSVSREKKERFSLILESASTNQTSMYLCASSFARDTEAFFGQGTRLTVV.

This clone was recorded only once. V usage is TRBV28 and J usage is TRBJ1-3; TRBD1 agrees at 8 bases. The ends lost 2 bases at V and 6 bases at J; junction bases unmatched: 9. Germline loops: CDR1 MDHEN, CDR2 SYDVKM. CDR3 length equals 16 residues. The CDR3 sequence: CASSLSGQGLENTIYF. For the CDR3, the DNA is TGTGCCAGCAGTTTAAGTGGACAGGGCTTGGAAAACACCATATATTTT. Using reference TRBV28 and TRBJ1-3 for the parts outside the CDR3, the full variable domain is DVKVTQSSRYLVKRTGEKVFLECVQDMDHENMFWYRQDPGLGLRLIYFSYDVKMKEKGDIPEGYSVSREKKERFSLILESASTNQTSMYLCASSLSGQGLENTIYFGEGSWLTVV.